This paragraph covers one T cell receptor beta chain sequence. J lost 3 bases, V lost 1 base, and 4 bases had no gene match. The CDR3 is made up of 16 amino acids. Germline assignment: CDR1 SQVTM and CDR2 ANQGSEA. This record comes from a study of blood T cell repertoires in COVID-19. Study overall: Sites across the United States, Italy and Spain contributed samples from acute and convalescent COVID-19. From T cells, B-cell-depleted T cells, or PBMCs came the material, which was cDNA or gDNA.

Per the study methods: Estimated nucleated cell counts came from reference gene primer amplification. The method was immunoSEQ multiplex PCR; TCRdb's version includes in-frame clones alone and lacks a portion of them. The DNA gave D and trimming, while V, J and clone size come from that table. The table lists just under 40,000 clones, 79% of them singletons. The chain joins TRBV29-1 to TRBJ2-2; 11 bases match TRBD2. The receptor was derived from a man aged 65 to 79 with acute or convalescent COVID-19. The sample comprised peripheral blood. CDR3 nucleotide sequence: TGCAGCGTTGAAGTCGTACTAGCGGGAGACACCGGGGAGCTGTTTTTT. Protein product: CSVEVVLAGDTGELFF.